The 14 T cell receptor beta chains presented below share a single source sample, sequenced in a study of beta chain features in type 1 diabetes. Expressed TCRB transcripts got sequenced, as all isolated RNA was reverse transcribed. The repertoire was sequenced with immunoSEQ multiplex PCR; TCRdb's copy has only in-frame clones and lacks some. This sample yields approximately 330,000 clones, of which approximately 11% are seen a single time; 0.015% belongs to the top ten. Sequencing was carried out using naive CD4+ T cells from blood. The receptors originated from a woman aged 25 to 39 in good health.

The V call is TRBV6-4, the J call TRBJ1-4; possibly TRBD1 for D (5 bases). CDR1 is MRHNA and CDR2 is SNTAGT in the germline V gene. V was pared by 5 bases and J by 16 bases, with 14 bases between. This CDR3 spans 11 amino acids. CDR3 protein: CASSPTGRGFF. CDR3 DNA: TGTGCCAGCAGTCCCACCGGGAGGGGGTTTTTT.

The chain joins TRBV28 to TRBJ1-1; maybe TRBD1 (5 bases). Per the germline V gene, CDR1 is MDHEN and CDR2 is SYDVKM. This CDR3 region has 13 residues. Trimming stripped 3 bases from V and 8 bases from J, with 13 bases between. The CDR3 nucleotides are TGTGCCAGCAGTTTCGGACAATCTTCCGAAGCTTTCTTT. It is translated as CASSFGQSSEAFF.

A few counts support this clone. For the CDR3, the DNA is TGTGCCAGCAGCTTGTCCGGCTATGGCTACACCTTC. Translated: CASSLSGYGYTF. The chain carries TRBV5-6 and TRBJ1-2; D is unresolved. The CDR3 has 12 amino acids. Trimming took 1 base from V and 4 from J, leaving 5 bases between them. Germline CDR1 is SGHDT and CDR2 is YYEEEE.

This clone came up a few times. V usage is TRBV7-2 and J usage is TRBJ2-1; TRBD2 matches 12 bases. Trimming at V came to 2 bases and at J to 6 bases, leaving 5 bases not matched to a gene. The CDR3 length is 16 residues. Germline V gene sequence: CDR1 SGHTA, CDR2 FQGNSA. CDR3 protein: CASSLRLAGVVNEQFF. The CDR3 DNA sequence: TGTGCCAGCAGCTTAAGACTAGCGGGAGTAGTCAATGAGCAGTTCTTC.

A few counts support this clone. The chain couples TRBV15 to TRBJ1-5, with D perhaps TRBD1 (5 bases). The germline gives CDR1 LNHNV, CDR2 YYDKDF (reference sequence). CDR3 length: 13 amino acids. Trimming removed 0 bases from V and 14 bases from J, with 14 bases in between. CDR3 protein: CATSREGLSEKHF. CDR3 bases: TGTGCCACCAGCAGAGAGGGACTATCCGAAAAGCATTTT.

The rearrangement uses TRBV6-1 and TRBJ2-6; D is uncertain. The CDR3 is 14 residues long. CDR1 and CDR2 from the germline V gene are MNHNS and SASEGT. The V end was cut by 4 bases, the J end by 2 bases, with 6 bases between. The CDR3 protein is CASSATAGANVLTF. The CDR3 nucleotides read TGTGCCAGCAGTGCTACAGCTGGGGCCAACGTCCTGACTTTC.

This clone was seen more than once but under ten times. Additional DNA sequences in this sample encode the identical CDR3. The chain is built from TRBV15 and TRBJ2-7; maybe TRBD2 (6 bases). Germline CDR1 reads LNHNV; CDR2 reads YYDKDF (reference sequence). CDR3 length equals 15 residues. Trimming left V 0 bases short and J 1 base short, with 10 bases between. The CDR3 DNA sequence: TGTGCCACCAGCAGAGATCTTAGCGGATCCTACGAGCAGTACTTC. Translated: CATSRDLSGSYEQYF. The entire variable domain, with the rest obtained from reference TRBV15 and TRBJ2-7, is as follows: DAMVIQNPRYQVTQFGKPVTLSCSQTLNHNVMYWYQQKSSQAPKLLFHYYDKDFNNEADTPDNFQSRRPNTSFCFLDIRSPGLGDTAMYLCATSRDLSGSYEQYFGPGTRLTVT.

V is TRBV7-3 and J is TRBJ2-1, with a weak D call TRBD2 (6 bases). Germline loops: CDR1 SGHTA, CDR2 FQGTGA. Deletions cut 0 bases from V and 4 bases from J, with 13 bases between. The CDR3 covers 16 residues. The CDR3 reads CASSLTYAGTYNEQFF. CDR3 nucleotide sequence: TGTGCCAGCAGCTTAACTTATGCTGGGACTTACAATGAGCAGTTCTTC.

This chain joins TRBV5-4 and TRBJ2-1, with 11 bases matching TRBD2. CDR3 size: 16 residues. V trimming: 6 bases; J trimming: 4 bases; junction bases outside the gene matches: 9. In germline, CDR1 is SGHNT, CDR2 YYREEE (reference sequence). This CDR3 is CASNYLAGGRYNEQFF. The CDR3 nucleotides are TGTGCCAGCAACTATCTAGCGGGAGGACGATACAATGAGCAGTTCTTC. Full variable domain (rest looked up from reference TRBV5-4 and TRBJ2-1): ETGVTQSPTHLIKTRGQQVTLRCSSQSGHNTVSWYQQALGQGPQFIFQYYREEENGRGNFPPRFSGLQFPNYSSELNVNALELDDSALYLCASNYLAGGRYNEQFFGPGTRLTVL.

This chain links TRBV25-1 with TRBJ1-1, with TRBD1 matching over 10 bases. V lost 6 bases, J lost 5 bases, and 3 bases stayed unmatched. Germline V lookup: CDR1 MGHDK, CDR2 SYGVNS. This CDR3 has 13 amino acids. CDR3 in DNA: TGTGCCAGCAGGCGACAGGGGGCGACTGAAGCTTTCTTT. Translated: CASRRQGATEAFF. Supplemented by reference TRBV25-1 and TRBJ1-1, the full variable domain reads EADIYQTPRYLVIGTGKKITLECSQTMGHDKMYWYQQDPGMELHLIHYSYGVNSTEKGDLSSESTVSRIRTEHFPLTLESARPSHTSQYLCASRRQGATEAFFGQGTRLTVV.

This clone occurred a few times. One junction end does not reproduce the germline sequence, and a read error may be involved. This chain links TRBV7-7 with TRBJ2-5, with 8 bases that match TRBD2. Germline CDR1 reads SSHAT; CDR2 reads FNYEAQ (reference sequence). This CDR3 spans 15 amino acids. The CDR3 loop is CASSSQEAGVKTQYF. The CDR3 DNA reads as TGTGCTAGCAGCTCTCAGGAAGCGGGAGTGAAGACCCAGTACTTC.

The chain combines TRBV7-3 with TRBJ2-1, with 7 bases fitting TRBD2. Per the germline V gene, CDR1 is SGHTA and CDR2 is FQGTGA. CDR3 length equals 15 residues. The J segment lost 5 bases and the V segment lost 0 bases, leaving 4 bases of the junction unmatched. The CDR3 loop is CASSLTGLPHNEQFF. CDR3 nucleotides: TGTGCCAGCAGCTTAACGGGACTACCCCACAATGAGCAGTTCTTC. The entire variable domain, with the rest obtained from reference TRBV7-3 and TRBJ2-1, is as follows: GAGVSQTPSNKVTEKGKYVELRCDPISGHTALYWYRQSLGQGPEFLIYFQGTGAADDSGLPNDRFFAVRPEGSVSTLKIQRTERGDSAVYLCASSLTGLPHNEQFFGPGTRLTVL.

This clone has more than one count but fewer than ten. J is TRBJ1-5 and V is TRBV30, with 8 bases that match TRBD1. The germline CDR1 and CDR2 sequences are GTSNPN and SVGIG (reference sequence). The CDR3 covers 13 residues. V shed 0 bases and J 7 bases; nucleotides not matched to a gene: 2. CDR3 protein: CAWSVTGGQPQHF. CDR3 coding DNA: TGTGCCTGGAGTGTAACAGGGGGACAGCCCCAGCATTTT.

This clone has just a few counts. The chain uses TRBV5-1 and TRBJ2-3; D remains unclear. V was shortened by 0 bases and J by 5 bases, with 16 bases between the two germline ends. This CDR3 contains 16 residues. Germline assignment: CDR1 SGHRS and CDR2 YFSETQ. The CDR3 nucleotides read TGCGCCAGCAGCTTGGTTCGCCGAGGTCGAGGAGATACGCAGTATTTT. Its protein is CASSLVRRGRGDTQYF.